Listed below are T cell receptor beta chains from one sample, sequenced in a study of blood T cell repertoires in COVID-19. TCRdb keeps only in-frame clones here, not all; method: immunoSEQ multiplex PCR. The table lists 200,000 to 300,000 clones, roughly 86% of them singletons. The sequencing input was peripheral blood. The receptors originated from a man aged 35-49 years who had recovered from COVID-19. Both conserved end residues are part of each CDR3. A D gene is named only where the DNA matches it firmly. Only some rows state a clone size, as once, few, many or a class for expanded clones.

clone_size	v_call	d_call	j_call	cdr3_nt	cdr3_aa
once	TRBV18	TRBD2	TRBJ2-7	TGTGCCAGCTCACTTAAATCTAGCGGGAGCGAGCAGTACTTC	CASSLKSSGSEQYF
.	TRBV6-2/TRBV6-3	TRBD2	TRBJ2-5	TGTGCCAGCAGCCTGGGACTAGCGGGACTCCAAGAGACCCAGTACTTC	CASSLGLAGLQETQYF
.	TRBV12-3/TRBV12-4	.	TRBJ1-2	TGTGCCAGCAGTGCGGGTGAAGGGATCGGCTACACCTTC	CASSAGEGIGYTF
.	TRBV5-1	TRBD2	TRBJ2-5	TGCGCCAGCAGCTTGTACACTAGCGCGGAGACCCAGTACTTC	CASSLYTSAETQYF
once	TRBV10-2	.	TRBJ2-1	TGCGCCAGCAGAGATCGGGGTTACTCCTACAATGAGCAGTTCTTC	CASRDRGYSYNEQFF
.	TRBV29-1	.	TRBJ1-2	TGCAGCGTTGCCGGGAACTATGGCTACACCTTC	CSVAGNYGYTF
.	TRBV27	TRBD2	TRBJ2-3	TGTGCCAGCAGTTACCGGGGGGTAGTTGGCACAGATACGCAGTATTTT	CASSYRGVVGTDTQYF
.	TRBV6-1	.	TRBJ2-3	TGTGCCAGCAGTGAGACAGTGGGTCGAAGCGCCCAAACAGATACGCAGTATTTT	CASSETVGRSAQTDTQYF
.	TRBV6-5	TRBD2	TRBJ2-2	TGTGCCAGCAGCCGACTAGCGAGCGGGGAGCTGTTTTTT	CASSRLASGELFF
.	TRBV21-1	.	TRBJ2-6	TGTGCCAGCAGCACCATGGGACAGGCCTCTGGGGCCAACGTCCTGACTTTC	CASSTMGQASGANVLTF
.	TRBV12-5	.	TRBJ2-3	TGTGCTAGTGGTTTGTTTAGCAGAAGCACAGATACGCAGTATTTT	CASGLFSRSTDTQYF
.	TRBV10-1	.	TRBJ2-7	TGCGCCAGCAGTGAGCCCCGGGGGGCAGGGGGCCCCTCCTACGAGCAGTACTTC	CASSEPRGAGGPSYEQYF
.	TRBV12-5	.	TRBJ2-1	TGTGCTAGTGCCCCGGATCAGGGGAGCTCCTACAATGAGCAGTTCTTC	CASAPDQGSSYNEQFF
.	TRBV11-2	.	TRBJ1-6	TGTGCCAGCAGCCCACCCCCACAGGGAAGGGGTTCACCCCTCCACTTT	CASSPPPQGRGSPLHF
.	TRBV11-2	.	TRBJ2-7	TGTGCCAGCAGCTTAGATTCACGGGGCGAGCAGTACTTC	CASSLDSRGEQYF
.	TRBV4-3	TRBD1	TRBJ2-3	TGCGCCAGCAGCCTAAACCCCGGGACAGGGGAAGATACGCAGTATTTT	CASSLNPGTGEDTQYF
.	TRBV4-3	TRBD2	TRBJ2-3	TGCGCCAGCAGCCGCGTGCACGGGACTAGCGGGAGTAGTGGCACAGATACGCAGTATTTT	CASSRVHGTSGSSGTDTQYF
.	TRBV10-3	TRBD2	TRBJ2-1	TGTGCCATCAGCGGCTCGACTAGCGGGAGGGCCGGGGGTGAGCAGTTCTTC	CAISGSTSGRAGGEQFF
.	TRBV6-5	.	TRBJ1-2	TGTGCCAGCAGTTACTCCCAGGGTTTGGGTGGCTACACCTTC	CASSYSQGLGGYTF
.	TRBV4-1	.	TRBJ1-1	TGCGCCAGCAGCAACGGCCCTCCCATGACAGGACCAACTGAAGCTTTCTTT	CASSNGPPMTGPTEAFF
.	TRBV15	.	TRBJ2-7	TGTGCCACCAGCAGTCCCGCCATGACTGGGTTCTACGAGCAGTACTTC	CATSSPAMTGFYEQYF
.	TRBV6-6	.	TRBJ1-1	TGTGCCAGCATCACCACAGGGCTGAACACTGAAGCTTTCTTT	CASITTGLNTEAFF
.	TRBV9	TRBD1	TRBJ2-3	TGTGCCAGCAGCGTAGCCGGGACAGCCCCAGATACGCAGTATTTT	CASSVAGTAPDTQYF
.	TRBV15	.	TRBJ1-1	TGTGCCACCACCCGAGGGCAGTCGAACACTGAAGCTTTCTTT	CATTRGQSNTEAFF
.	TRBV6-5	TRBD1	TRBJ1-2	TGTGCCAGCAGTCTTGGACAGGGGGGTTATGGCTACACCTTC	CASSLGQGGYGYTF
.	TRBV7-2	TRBD2	TRBJ2-3	TGTGCCAGCAGCCCCAGGACTAGCGGGGGCCGTCGCACAGATACGCAGTATTTT	CASSPRTSGGRRTDTQYF
.	TRBV7-8	TRBD2	TRBJ2-1	TGTGCCAGCAGCTTAGTTGGAGCGGGAGGGGCGTACAATGAGCAGTTCTTC	CASSLVGAGGAYNEQFF
.	TRBV5-4	.	TRBJ1-5	TGTGCCAGCAGCTTGGGAGAAAATCAGCCCCAGCATTTT	CASSLGENQPQHF
once	TRBV4-3	TRBD2	TRBJ2-1	TGCGCCAGCAGCCACCGACTAGCAAATGAGCAGTTCTTC	CASSHRLANEQFF
.	TRBV19	.	TRBJ1-5	TGTGCCAGTAGTATTCAAAGGGGGTCGGGCAATCAGCCCCAGCATTTT	CASSIQRGSGNQPQHF
.	TRBV4-3	TRBD1	TRBJ2-1	TGCGCCAGCAGCCAGAGGACAGGGAGGTACAATGAGCAGTTCTTC	CASSQRTGRYNEQFF
.	TRBV29-1	.	TRBJ2-5	TGCAGCGTTGTTCAAGGGGGAGAGACCCAGTACTTC	CSVVQGGETQYF
few	TRBV7-2	TRBD2	TRBJ2-7	TGTGCCAGCAGCTTAGGGGTGACTAGCGGCTACGAGCAGTACTTC	CASSLGVTSGYEQYF
.	TRBV10-3	.	TRBJ1-1	TGTGCCACGGCGACCGGGGGGGCTAACACTGAAGCTTTCTTT	CATATGGANTEAFF
.	TRBV5-5	TRBD1	TRBJ1-5	TGTGCCAGCAGCTCAGGACAGGGTCCTGGTCAGCCCCAGCATTTT	CASSSGQGPGQPQHF
.	TRBV6-1	TRBD1	TRBJ1-1	TGTGCCAGCAGTGACGGGACAGCGGGCATAGCTTTCTTT	CASSDGTAGIAFF
.	TRBV20-1	.	TRBJ2-3	TGCAGTATCCACAGGGAAACGCAGTATTTT	CSIHRETQYF
.	TRBV6-5	.	TRBJ2-1	TGTGCCAGCAGTTCCCTAACCGCTCTGATCTCCAATGAGCAGTTCTTC	CASSSLTALISNEQFF
.	TRBV9	.	TRBJ2-1	TGTGCCAGCAGCGCTCAGGCCGGGACTCACAATGAGCAGTTCTTC	CASSAQAGTHNEQFF
.	TRBV10-3	TRBD2	TRBJ2-2	TGTGCCATCAGTGGTTTAGGACTAGCGGCCTCGAACACCGGGGAGCTGTTTTTT	CAISGLGLAASNTGELFF
.	TRBV6-5	TRBD2	TRBJ2-1	TGTGCCAGCAGTTACTCAGCGGGGGAGAATGAGCAGTTCTTC	CASSYSAGENEQFF
.	TRBV7-9	.	TRBJ2-7	TGTGCCAGCAGCTTATCCGGGCGAGGGGAGCAGTACTTC	CASSLSGRGEQYF
.	TRBV18	TRBD1	TRBJ2-2	TGTGCCAGCTCACCACGACAGGGGAGAGGCGGGGAGCTGTTTTTT	CASSPRQGRGGELFF
once	TRBV29-1	.	TRBJ1-4	TGCAGCGGTGGGGGAGGGTGGGGAAATGAAAAACTGTTTTTT	CSGGGGWGNEKLFF
.	TRBV27	.	TRBJ1-1	TGTGCCAGCAGTCCGACGACAGCCTTCTACACTGAAGCTTTCTTT	CASSPTTAFYTEAFF
few	TRBV6-1	.	TRBJ1-5	TGTGCCAGCAGTGAATCAGGAAATCAGCCCCAGCATTTT	CASSESGNQPQHF
.	TRBV5-1	.	TRBJ2-1	TGCGCCAGCAGCCCGTCGGTGGAGGAGCAGTTCTTC	CASSPSVEEQFF
.	TRBV13	.	TRBJ2-3	TGTGCCAGCAGCCGGGACTTTACTGCCACAGATACGCAGTATTTT	CASSRDFTATDTQYF
few	TRBV12-3/TRBV12-4	.	TRBJ1-1	TGTGCCAGCAGTTCATGGGGCCCGGAAGCTTTCTTT	CASSSWGPEAFF
.	TRBV19	.	TRBJ2-7	TGTGCCAGTAGCGCCAGCTCCTACGAGCAGTACTTC	CASSASSYEQYF
once	TRBV7-2	TRBD1	TRBJ2-1	TGTGCCAGCAGCTCACACCGGGACAGGTTTATCAATGAGCAGTTCTTC	CASSSHRDRFINEQFF
.	TRBV5-1	.	TRBJ2-1	TGCGCCAGCAGCTTGCACGGTTACAATGAGCAGTTCTTC	CASSLHGYNEQFF
.	TRBV29-1	TRBD1	TRBJ1-1	TGCAGCGCTCATACCGGGGACAGGCAGACGAACACTGAAGCTTTCTTT	CSAHTGDRQTNTEAFF
.	TRBV12-3/TRBV12-4	TRBD1	TRBJ1-2	TGTGCCAGCCTAGGAGGGACAGGCTCTGGCTACACCTTC	CASLGGTGSGYTF
.	TRBV7-8	.	TRBJ2-7	TGTGCCAGCAGTCCACCGCCTGGACAGACACCCTACGAGCAGTACTTC	CASSPPPGQTPYEQYF
.	TRBV11-2	.	TRBJ1-4	TGTGCCAGCAGCCGGGAAACGGTCACATATGAAAAACTGTTTTTT	CASSRETVTYEKLFF
.	TRBV6-6	TRBD1	TRBJ1-4	TGTGCCACTAGACAGGGAAATGAAAAACTGTTTTTT	CATRQGNEKLFF
.	TRBV19	.	TRBJ1-2	TGTGCCAGTAGTTACCCCCCGGGAGGCTACACCTTC	CASSYPPGGYTF
.	TRBV7-2	TRBD1	TRBJ1-2	TGTGCCAGCAGCCCCGACTTGCTGGACAGGGTTCCTCTCTATGGCTACACCTTC	CASSPDLLDRVPLYGYTF